Listed here are 22 T cell receptor beta chains from one sample, sequenced in a study of shared clonotypes between healthy human individuals (dated by TCRdb to the early 2020s). CD8 naive samples were CD45RO-negative cells positively selected for CCR7, giving a CD45RA+CCR7+ population that excluded TemRA cells. Library creation used the immunoSEQ multiplex PCR assay. Not all clones reach the TCRdb copy of this immuneACCESS table, which keeps in-frame sequences only. Checked studies attribute under half of the gap to unresolved V genes and leave the rest unexplained. The sample contains some 2,000,000 clones, 85% to 95% of them found a single time. The ten largest clonotypes hold more than 0.95% of the sample. Sequencing was done on a sample of naive CD8+ T cells sorted from blood. Read against the paper, the sample's cell subset or site label means: CD45RA+CCR7+. Source of these receptors: a man between 18 and 29 years old in good health.

This rearrangement joins TRBV10-2 to TRBJ1-3, with D unresolved. The CDR3 runs 18 residues. Trimming left V 2 bases short and J 0 bases short, with 17 bases between. Germline-derived CDR1 and CDR2 are WSHSY and SAAADI. CDR3 DNA sequence: TGCGCCAGCAGTGAGCCGAGGACTTACTCCCCCTCTGGAAACACCATATATTTT. Protein sequence: CASSEPRTYSPSGNTIYF.

This clone has just a few counts. The chain couples TRBV28 to TRBJ1-6; TRBD1 aligns across 7 bases. V shed 6 bases and J 7 bases; nucleotides not matched to a gene: 6. The CDR3 consists of 14 residues. From germline, CDR1 is MDHEN and CDR2 SYDVKM. CDR3 region: CASSPTGDNSPLHF. CDR3 DNA: TGTGCCAGCAGCCCTACAGGGGACAATTCACCCCTCCACTTT. Based on the CDR3 plus reference TRBV28 and TRBJ1-6, the full variable domain is DVKVTQSSRYLVKRTGEKVFLECVQDMDHENMFWYRQDPGLGLRLIYFSYDVKMKEKGDIPEGYSVSREKKERFSLILESASTNQTSMYLCASSPTGDNSPLHFGNGTRLTVT.

The sample holds one count of this clone. This chain joins TRBV6-6 and TRBJ1-2; D is unclear. Germline values: CDR1 MNHNY, CDR2 SVGAGI (reference sequence). Trimming left V 5 bases short and J 8 bases short, with 9 bases between. The CDR3 extends over 11 amino acids. The CDR3 loop reads CASSEDLGYTF. CDR3 DNA sequence: TGTGCCAGCAGTGAGGACCTGGGCTACACCTTC.

J is TRBJ2-5 and V is TRBV11-2, with 7 bases matching TRBD2. With 5 bases clipped from V and 2 bases from J, the junction kept 11 bases outside the gene matches. The germline CDR1 and CDR2 sequences are SGHAT and FQNNGV. This CDR3 is 16 amino acids long. The CDR3 coding sequence is TGTGCCAGCAGCCCCCCGGGGGGAGGGTTACAAGAGACCCAGTACTTC. It yields the protein CASSPPGGGLQETQYF.

This clone was picked up one time. The chain is built from TRBV30 and TRBJ1-6, with a possible D match to TRBD1 (5 bases). The CDR3 contains 18 residues. With 4 bases removed from V and 7 bases from J, the gap between germline ends came to 26 bases. From germline, CDR1 is GTSNPN and CDR2 SVGIG (reference sequence). CDR3 in amino acids: CAWNLGTKIAGRNSPLHF. The CDR3 region has the DNA TGTGCCTGGAACCTTGGGACCAAGATAGCGGGGAGGAATTCACCCCTCCACTTT.

The gene calls are TRBV6-5 and TRBJ1-4; maybe TRBD1 (6 bases). CDR1 is MNHEY, CDR2 SVGAGI, per germline. V lost 2 bases and J 1 base, leaving 8 bases between the germline ends. The CDR3 runs 15 residues. CDR3 in DNA: TGTGCCAGCAGTTACAGGACAGTAACTAATGAAAAACTGTTTTTT. Translating it yields CASSYRTVTNEKLFF.

This clone was seen once. The chain links TRBV10-3 to TRBJ1-6; D is unclear. CDR1 is ENHRY, CDR2 SYGVKD, per germline. This CDR3 spans 15 amino acids. V lost 3 bases to trimming and J lost 11 bases, with 17 bases between them. CDR3 in amino acids: CAISDWNADGPPLHF. In nucleotides, the CDR3 is TGTGCCATCAGTGATTGGAACGCGGACGGTCCACCCCTCCACTTT.

The chain links TRBV4-1 to TRBJ2-2; the D call may be TRBD1 or TRBD2 (6 bases each). The V gene lost 2 bases and the J gene lost 3 bases, with 16 bases spanning the gap. Per the germline V gene, CDR1 is MGHRA and CDR2 is YSYEKL. CDR3 size: 17 residues. CDR3: CASSQRLGGPYTGELFF. The CDR3 DNA reads TGCGCCAGCAGCCAACGACTGGGGGGCCCATACACCGGGGAGCTGTTTTTT.

The rearrangement uses TRBV7-8 and TRBJ2-5, with 7 bases identical to TRBD1. The germline CDR1 and CDR2 sequences are SGHVS and FQNEAQ. After removal of 8 bases from V and 1 base from J, the junction contained 10 bases not matched to a gene. The CDR3 runs to 15 residues. CDR3 region: CASGNGEGAQETQYF. CDR3 nucleotides: TGTGCCAGCGGGAACGGCGAGGGGGCCCAAGAGACCCAGTACTTC.

Comment on this clone: Within the sample, other DNA sequences also encode this same CDR3. The chain employs TRBV7-9 and TRBJ2-5; weak D call: TRBD1 (6 bases). V gave up 4 bases and J gave up 2 bases, with 11 bases separating them. From germline, CDR1 is SEHNR and CDR2 FQNEAQ (reference sequence). This CDR3 contains 14 residues. The CDR3 sequence is CASSSSTGQETQYF. The CDR3 nucleotides are TGTGCCAGCAGCTCGTCGACAGGACAAGAGACCCAGTACTTC.

As for this clone: The same CDR3 is also encoded by other DNA sequences in this sample. The chain carries TRBV5-4 and TRBJ2-7; TRBD1 might be the D (6 bases). The V gene's germline CDR1 is SGHNT and CDR2 YYREEE (reference sequence). This CDR3 has 13 residues. Trimming left V 2 bases short and J 2 bases short, with 8 bases between. In DNA, the CDR3 is TGTGCCAGCAGCTTCGGACAGACCTACGAGCAGTACTTC. Translated, it gives CASSFGQTYEQYF.

The chain recombines TRBV5-1 with TRBJ1-2; a weak D match, TRBD1 (5 bases). V was cut by 3 bases and J by 4 bases, with 19 bases left in between. CDR3 length: 16 amino acids. Germline CDR1 is SGHRS and CDR2 is YFSETQ. CDR3 nucleotides: TGCGCCAGCAGCTCAAGAGGCCCCCCCCAGGGCTATGGCTACACCTTC. Translation gives CASSSRGPPQGYGYTF.

J is TRBJ2-7 and V is TRBV4-3; 7 bases map to TRBD2. The germline V gene encodes CDR1 LGHNA and CDR2 YSLEER. Losses at the gene ends were 0 bases for V and 4 bases for J; bases not matched to a gene: 6. CDR3 length: 15 amino acids. CDR3 amino acids: CASSQDGGLPYEQYF. In DNA, the CDR3 is TGCGCCAGCAGCCAAGATGGGGGACTACCTTACGAGCAGTACTTC.

This rearrangement joins TRBV2 to TRBJ2-7; the match to TRBD2 covers 9 bases. The CDR3 loop spans 14 amino acids. Germline assignment: CDR1 SNHLY and CDR2 FYNNEI. Losses at the gene ends were 2 bases for V and 7 bases for J; bases not matched to a gene: 6. The CDR3 loop is CASSEMAGGPEQYF. Here the CDR3 DNA reads TGTGCCAGCAGTGAAATGGCGGGGGGGCCGGAGCAGTACTTC.

The gene calls are TRBV6-1 and TRBJ2-7; D may be TRBD2 (5 bases). Trimming shortened V by 8 bases and J by 6 bases, and 17 bases separated the two germline ends. Germline V gene sequence: CDR1 MNHNS, CDR2 SASEGT. The length of the CDR3 is 13 residues. The CDR3: CASSTDGLVEQYF. In DNA form, the CDR3 reads TGTGCCAGCTCAACCGACGGACTGGTCGAGCAGTACTTC.

V and J are TRBV10-3 and TRBJ1-1; D not resolved. The ends were cut back, 10 bases at V and 2 bases at J, with 17 bases in the middle. This CDR3 region has 14 residues. CDR1 is ENHRY and CDR2 is SYGVKD in the germline V gene. The CDR3, as DNA: TGTGCCACCCTATCGACTGAGTCTAACACTGAAGCTTTCTTT. Encoded protein: CATLSTESNTEAFF.

This chain uses TRBV13 with TRBJ2-7; possibly TRBD1 for D (5 bases). There are 15 residues in the CDR3. Germline V gene sequence: CDR1 PRHDT, CDR2 FYEKMQ (reference sequence). V was clipped by 5 bases and J by 2 bases, with 16 bases between them. CDR3 in amino acids: CASSPGGALPYEQYF. The CDR3 DNA reads as TGTGCCAGCAGCCCCGGTGGGGCCCTACCCTACGAGCAGTACTTC.

Only one count was recorded for this clone. This sequence joins TRBV27 and TRBJ1-1; D might be TRBD1 (5 bases). Germline V gene sequence: CDR1 MNHEY, CDR2 SMNVEV (reference sequence). The CDR3 is made up of 13 amino acids. The ends were cut back, 7 bases at V and 4 bases at J, with 13 bases in the middle. CDR3 coding DNA: TGTGCCAGCAATTTTGGGACCGGCACTGAAGCTTTCTTT. This gives the protein CASNFGTGTEAFF.

As for this clone: The sample holds other DNA sequences that translate to the same CDR3. The chain uses TRBV7-9 and TRBJ2-5; the match to TRBD1 covers 7 bases. The V gene's germline CDR1 is SEHNR and CDR2 FQNEAQ (reference sequence). This CDR3 comprises 14 residues. The V and J ends lost 4 bases and 0 bases, in that order; junction bases with no gene match: 2. The CDR3 is CASSSDRDQETQYF. CDR3 nucleotides: TGTGCCAGCAGCTCAGACAGGGACCAAGAGACCCAGTACTTC.

The V and J genes are TRBV27 and TRBJ1-1; perhaps TRBD1 as D (5 bases). V shed 6 bases and J shed 2 bases, with 13 bases lying between them. The germline V gene has CDR1 MNHEY and CDR2 SMNVEV (reference sequence). The CDR3 is 14 residues long. CDR3 loop: CASREGVLNTEAFF. The CDR3, as DNA: TGTGCCAGCAGAGAAGGGGTCCTCAACACTGAAGCTTTCTTT.

The gene calls are TRBV5-1 and TRBJ1-4, with D uncertain. The CDR3 is made up of 16 amino acids. With 4 bases removed from V and 3 bases from J, the gap between germline ends came to 16 bases. Germline V gives CDR1 SGHRS, CDR2 YFSETQ. Written as DNA, the CDR3 is TGCGCCAGCAGCAGCTTGGGAGGGTTTCCTAATGAAAAACTGTTTTTT. This translates into CASSSLGGFPNEKLFF.

A word on this clone: Germline is not matched at one junction end, which may reflect a read error. The rearrangement links TRBV5-6 to TRBJ2-7; TRBD1 aligns across 8 bases. CDR1 and CDR2 from the germline V gene are SGHDT and YYEEEE. The CDR3 is 13 amino acids. The chain's CDR3 is CASSLGDITTGDF. The CDR3 DNA follows: TGTGCCAGCAGCTTGGGGGACATCACGACAGGGGACTTC.